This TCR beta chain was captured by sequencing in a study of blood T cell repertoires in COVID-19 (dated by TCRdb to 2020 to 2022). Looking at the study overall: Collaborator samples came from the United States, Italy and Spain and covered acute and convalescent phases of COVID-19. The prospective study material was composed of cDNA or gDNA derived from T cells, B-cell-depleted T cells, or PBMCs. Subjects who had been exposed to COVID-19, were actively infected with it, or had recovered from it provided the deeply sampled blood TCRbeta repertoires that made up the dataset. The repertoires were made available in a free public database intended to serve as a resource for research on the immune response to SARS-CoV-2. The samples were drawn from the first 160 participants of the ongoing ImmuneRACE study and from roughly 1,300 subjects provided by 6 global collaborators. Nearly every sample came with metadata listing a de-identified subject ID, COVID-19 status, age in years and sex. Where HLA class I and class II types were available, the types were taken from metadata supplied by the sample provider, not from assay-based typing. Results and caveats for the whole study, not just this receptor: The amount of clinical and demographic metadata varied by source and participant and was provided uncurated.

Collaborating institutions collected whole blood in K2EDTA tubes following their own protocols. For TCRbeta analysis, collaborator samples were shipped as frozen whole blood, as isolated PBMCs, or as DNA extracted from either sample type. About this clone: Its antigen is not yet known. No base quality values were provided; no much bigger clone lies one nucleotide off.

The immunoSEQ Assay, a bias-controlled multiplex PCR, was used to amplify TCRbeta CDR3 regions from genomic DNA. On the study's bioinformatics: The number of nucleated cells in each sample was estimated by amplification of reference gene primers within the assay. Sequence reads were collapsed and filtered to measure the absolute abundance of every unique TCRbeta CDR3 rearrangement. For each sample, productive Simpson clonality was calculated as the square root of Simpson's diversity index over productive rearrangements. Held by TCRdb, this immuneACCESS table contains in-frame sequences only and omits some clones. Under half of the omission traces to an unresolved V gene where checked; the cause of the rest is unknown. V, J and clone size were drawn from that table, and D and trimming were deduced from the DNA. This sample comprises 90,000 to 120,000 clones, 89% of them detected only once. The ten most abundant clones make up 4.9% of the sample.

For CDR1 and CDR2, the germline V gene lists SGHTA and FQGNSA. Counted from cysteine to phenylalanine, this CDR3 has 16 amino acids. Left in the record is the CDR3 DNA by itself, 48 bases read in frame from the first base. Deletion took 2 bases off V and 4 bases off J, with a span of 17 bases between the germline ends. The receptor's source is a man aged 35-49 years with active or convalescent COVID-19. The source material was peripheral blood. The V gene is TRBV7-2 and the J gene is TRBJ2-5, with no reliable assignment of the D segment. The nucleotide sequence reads TGTGCCAGCAGCTTAAGTTCAGCCGGGTCTCGAGAGACCCAGTACTTC. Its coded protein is CASSLSSAGSRETQYF.